This entry is about one T cell receptor beta chain. Its antigen is not identified. With 5 bases removed from V and 1 base from J, the gap between germline ends came to 15 bases. The germline V gene has CDR1 SGHVS and CDR2 FQNEAQ. The length of the CDR3 is 16 residues. This sample is part of a study of cytomegalovirus exposure and HLA in healthy donors. The data were produced by immunoSEQ multiplex PCR, yet TCRdb's version contains in-frame clones alone and is incomplete. The data contain about 120,000 clones, more than 70% of them singletons. General observations from the study: Rarity held for most TCR sequences, but there were some public TCRs that occurred in many donors.

The origin of this receptor is a woman aged 18-30 years in good health and CMV-seronegative. The chain employs TRBV7-8 and TRBJ1-5; D not certain. The sequenced sample consisted of PBMCs. In DNA form, the CDR3 reads TGTGCCAGCAGCCCCACGACCAGGTTGAGCAATCAGCCCCAGCATTTT. Translating gives CASSPTTRLSNQPQHF.